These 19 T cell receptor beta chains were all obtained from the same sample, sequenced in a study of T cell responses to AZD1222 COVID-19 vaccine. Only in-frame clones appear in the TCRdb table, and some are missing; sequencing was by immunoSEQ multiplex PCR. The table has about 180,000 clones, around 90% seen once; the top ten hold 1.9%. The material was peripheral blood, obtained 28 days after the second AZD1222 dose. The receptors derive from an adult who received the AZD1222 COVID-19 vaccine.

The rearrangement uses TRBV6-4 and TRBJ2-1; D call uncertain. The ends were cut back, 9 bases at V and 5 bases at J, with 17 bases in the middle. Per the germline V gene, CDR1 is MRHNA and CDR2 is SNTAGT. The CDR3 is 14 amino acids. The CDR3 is CARPDLNPHNEQFF. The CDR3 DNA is TGTGCCAGACCGGACCTTAATCCCCACAATGAGCAGTTCTTC.

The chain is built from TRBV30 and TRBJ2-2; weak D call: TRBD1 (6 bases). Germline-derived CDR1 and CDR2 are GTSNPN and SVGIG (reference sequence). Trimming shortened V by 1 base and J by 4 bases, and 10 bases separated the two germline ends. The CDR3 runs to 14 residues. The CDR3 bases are TGTGCCTGGAGTGGGACAGATGTCACCGGGGAGCTGTTTTTT. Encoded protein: CAWSGTDVTGELFF.

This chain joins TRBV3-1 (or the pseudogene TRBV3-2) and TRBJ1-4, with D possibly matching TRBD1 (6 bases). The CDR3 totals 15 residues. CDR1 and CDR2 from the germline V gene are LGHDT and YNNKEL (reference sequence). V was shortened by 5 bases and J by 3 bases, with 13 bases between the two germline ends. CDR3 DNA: TGTGCCAGCAGCGCATCACAGGGCCCTAATGAAAAACTGTTTTTT. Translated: CASSASQGPNEKLFF.

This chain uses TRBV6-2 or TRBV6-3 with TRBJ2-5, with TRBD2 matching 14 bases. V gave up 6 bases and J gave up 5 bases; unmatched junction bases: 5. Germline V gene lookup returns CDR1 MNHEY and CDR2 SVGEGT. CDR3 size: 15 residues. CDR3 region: CASSTGLAGAETQYF. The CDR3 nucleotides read TGTGCCAGCAGCACGGGACTAGCGGGAGCCGAGACCCAGTACTTC.

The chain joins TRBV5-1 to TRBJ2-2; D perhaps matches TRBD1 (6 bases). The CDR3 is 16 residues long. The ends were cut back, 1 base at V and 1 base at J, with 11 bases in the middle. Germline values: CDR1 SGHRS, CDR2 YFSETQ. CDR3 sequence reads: CASSLTGNWNTGELFF. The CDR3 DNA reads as TGCGCCAGCAGCTTGACAGGGAATTGGAACACCGGGGAGCTGTTTTTT.

This CDR3 is CASISYMNTEAFF. The CDR3 bases are TGTGCCAGTATTAGTTACATGAACACTGAAGCTTTCTTT. J is TRBJ1-1 and V is TRBV19; D unresolved. Per germline, CDR1 LNHDA and CDR2 SQIVND (reference sequence). V was shortened by 7 bases and J by 0 bases, with 9 bases between the two germline ends. The CDR3 extends over 13 amino acids. Supplemented by reference TRBV19 and TRBJ1-1, the full variable domain reads DGGITQSPKYLFRKEGQNVTLSCEQNLNHDAMYWYRQDPGQGLRLIYYSQIVNDFQKGDIAEGYSVSREKKESFPLTVTSAQKNPTAFYLCASISYMNTEAFFGQGTRLTVV.

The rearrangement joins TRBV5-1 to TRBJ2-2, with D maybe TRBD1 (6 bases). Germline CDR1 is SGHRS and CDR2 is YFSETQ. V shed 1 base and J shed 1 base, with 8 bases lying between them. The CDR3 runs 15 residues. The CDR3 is CASSLTGLNTGELFF. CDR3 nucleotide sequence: TGCGCCAGCAGCTTGACAGGGCTGAACACCGGGGAGCTGTTTTTT.

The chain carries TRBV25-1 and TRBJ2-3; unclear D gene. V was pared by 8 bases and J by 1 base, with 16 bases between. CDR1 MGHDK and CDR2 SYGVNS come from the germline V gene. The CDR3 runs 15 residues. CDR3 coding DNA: TGTGCCAGCTTGATAGTAGGTCGTGGCACAGATACGCAGTATTTT. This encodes CASLIVGRGTDTQYF.

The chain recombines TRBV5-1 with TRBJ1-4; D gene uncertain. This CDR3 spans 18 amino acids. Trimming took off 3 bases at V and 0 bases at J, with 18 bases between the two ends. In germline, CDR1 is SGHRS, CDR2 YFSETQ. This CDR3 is CASSYGPQAPATNEKLFF. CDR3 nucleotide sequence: TGCGCCAGCAGCTACGGGCCCCAAGCTCCAGCAACTAATGAAAAACTGTTTTTT.

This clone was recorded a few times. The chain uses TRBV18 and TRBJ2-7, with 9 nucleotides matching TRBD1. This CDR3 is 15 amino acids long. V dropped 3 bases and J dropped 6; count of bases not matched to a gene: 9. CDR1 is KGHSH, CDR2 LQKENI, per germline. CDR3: CASSPTGGDSGEQYF. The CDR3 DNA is TGTGCCAGCTCACCGACAGGGGGGGACTCTGGCGAGCAGTACTTC. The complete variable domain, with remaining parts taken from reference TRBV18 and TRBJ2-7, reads NAGVMQNPRHLVRRRGQEARLRCSPMKGHSHVYWYRQLPEEGLKFMVYLQKENIIDESGMPKERFSAEFPKEGPSILRIQQVVRGDSAAYFCASSPTGGDSGEQYFGPGTRLTVT.

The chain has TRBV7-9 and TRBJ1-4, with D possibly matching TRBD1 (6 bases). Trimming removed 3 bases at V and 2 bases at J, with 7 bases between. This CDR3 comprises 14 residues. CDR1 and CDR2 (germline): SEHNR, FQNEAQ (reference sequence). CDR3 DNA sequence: TGTGCCAGCAGCTTCCAGGGGACTAATGAAAAACTGTTTTTT. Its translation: CASSFQGTNEKLFF.

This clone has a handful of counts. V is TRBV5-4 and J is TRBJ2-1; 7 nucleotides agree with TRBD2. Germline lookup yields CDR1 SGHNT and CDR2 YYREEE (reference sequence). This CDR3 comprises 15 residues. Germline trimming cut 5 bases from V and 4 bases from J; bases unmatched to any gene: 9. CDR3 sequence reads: CASSRPGLSYNEQFF. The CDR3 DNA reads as TGTGCCAGCAGTAGACCGGGACTATCGTACAATGAGCAGTTCTTC.

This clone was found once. In nucleotides, the CDR3 is TGTGCCAGCAGCAGGGGGACTACCTACGAGCAGTACTTC. Encoded protein: CASSRGTTYEQYF. The rearrangement uses TRBV7-9 and TRBJ2-7; D may be TRBD2 (7 bases). The CDR3 runs to 13 residues. V gave up 5 bases and J gave up 2 bases, with 10 bases separating them. Germline loops: CDR1 SEHNR, CDR2 FQNEAQ (reference sequence).

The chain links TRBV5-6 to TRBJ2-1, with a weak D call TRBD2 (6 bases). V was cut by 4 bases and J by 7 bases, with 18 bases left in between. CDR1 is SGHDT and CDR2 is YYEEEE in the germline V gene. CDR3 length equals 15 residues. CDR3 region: CASSRLPGARNEQFF. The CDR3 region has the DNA TGTGCCAGCAGCCGCCTACCGGGAGCGCGGAATGAGCAGTTCTTC.

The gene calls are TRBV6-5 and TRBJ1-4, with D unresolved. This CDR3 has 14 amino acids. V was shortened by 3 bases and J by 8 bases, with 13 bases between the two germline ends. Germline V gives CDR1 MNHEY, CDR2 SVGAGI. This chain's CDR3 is CASSYAIAAEKLFF. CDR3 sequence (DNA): TGTGCCAGCAGTTATGCCATCGCGGCGGAAAAACTGTTTTTT.

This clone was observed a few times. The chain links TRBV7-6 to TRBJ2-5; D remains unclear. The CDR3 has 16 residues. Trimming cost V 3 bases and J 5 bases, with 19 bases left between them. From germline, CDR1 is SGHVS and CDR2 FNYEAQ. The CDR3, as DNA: TGTGCCAGCAGCTTGCCCCGAGCAGCTACGGCGGAGACCCAGTACTTC. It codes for CASSLPRAATAETQYF.

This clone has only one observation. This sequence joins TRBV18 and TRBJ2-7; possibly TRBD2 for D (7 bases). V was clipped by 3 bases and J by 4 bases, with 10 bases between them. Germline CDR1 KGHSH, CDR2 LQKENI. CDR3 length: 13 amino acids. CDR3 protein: CASSPGGPYEQYF. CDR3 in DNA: TGTGCCAGCTCACCCGGGGGGCCGTACGAGCAGTACTTC.

The CDR3 nucleotides are TGCGCCAGCAGCCAAGATATGATAGGCCTTTACTCTGGAAACACCATATATTTT. Protein: CASSQDMIGLYSGNTIYF. J is TRBJ1-3 and V is TRBV4-1, with D unclear. Per germline, CDR1 MGHRA and CDR2 YSYEKL. The CDR3 extends over 18 amino acids. V was trimmed by 0 bases and J by 0 bases, leaving 15 bases between them.

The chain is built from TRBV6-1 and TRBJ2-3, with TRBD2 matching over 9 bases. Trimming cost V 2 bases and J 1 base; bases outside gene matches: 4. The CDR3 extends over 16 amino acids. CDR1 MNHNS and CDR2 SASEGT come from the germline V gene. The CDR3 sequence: CASSEPVAGGTDTQYF. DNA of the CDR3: TGTGCCAGCAGTGAACCGGTAGCGGGGGGCACAGATACGCAGTATTTT.